Listed below are T cell receptor beta chains from one sample, sequenced in a study of blood T cells in healthy people across ages. MiXCR, applied by TCRdb to the 5' RACE reads, yields one record per CDR3 protein. The repertoire has around 940,000 distinct CDR3 sequences, 51% of them found once; the top ten carry roughly a fifth. Sequencing used blood. These receptors were collected from a woman aged 60-75 years in good health. Each CDR3 is given with its conserved first and last residue. A D gene is named only where the DNA matches it firmly. Size is omitted from some rows. Given values are once, few, many or a class for expanded clones.

clone_size,v_call,d_call,j_call,cdr3_aa,cdr3_nt
few,TRBV28,TRBD2,TRBJ2-1,CASSSRREREWYDNEQFF,TGTGCCAGCAGCAGCCGTAGGGAGCGGGAGTGGTACGACAATGAGCAGTTCTTC
.,TRBV12-3/TRBV12-4,TRBD1,TRBJ1-5,CASSLRGQGGQPQHF,TGTGCCAGCAGTTTAAGGGGACAGGGAGGTCAGCCCCAGCATTTT
once,TRBV27,.,TRBJ2-5,CASKKGGGDEQYF,TGTGCCAGCAAAAAAGGGGGTGGAGATGAGCAGTACTTC
few,TRBV30,.,TRBJ2-7,CAWSNSYEQYF,TGTGCCTGGAGTAACAGTTACGAGCAGTACTTC
.,TRBV20-1,.,TRBJ2-2,CSARESTNTGELFF,TGCAGTGCTAGAGAATCGACGAACACCGGGGAGCTGTTTTTT
.,TRBV10-3,.,TRBJ2-7,CAMGDRDSDEQYF,TGTGCCATGGGAGACCGCGACTCCGACGAGCAGTACTTC
.,TRBV6-6,TRBD1,TRBJ1-6,CASSYLDRMSPLHF,TGTGCCAGCAGTTACTTGGACAGGATGTCACCCCTCCACTTT
.,TRBV7-2,TRBD2,TRBJ2-5,CASSLDWTSETQYF,TGTGCCAGCAGCTTAGATTGGACTAGCGAGACCCAGTACTTC
.,TRBV7-3,.,TRBJ2-7,CASSLMEGYEQYF,TGTGCCAGCAGCTTAATGGAGGGGTACGAGCAGTACTTC
.,TRBV6-5,.,TRBJ2-7,CASSTSSSYEQYF,TGTGCCAGCAGCACTAGCAGCTCCTACGAGCAGTACTTC
.,TRBV4-1,TRBD1,TRBJ1-4,CASSREDRGNEKLFF,TGCGCCAGCAGCCGTGAGGACAGGGGAAACGAAAAACTGTTTTTT
few,TRBV12-3/TRBV12-4,TRBD2,TRBJ2-1,CASSFPTLLAGGYEQFF,TGTGCCAGCAGTTTCCCTACTTTACTAGCGGGAGGATATGAGCAGTTCTTC
.,TRBV2,TRBD2,TRBJ2-7,CASTPDAGALEQYF,TGTGCCAGCACTCCAGACGCGGGAGCATTGGAGCAGTACTTC
.,TRBV6-6,TRBD2,TRBJ2-7,CASSSKRERWYEQYF,TGTGCCAGCAGTTCAAAGCGGGAGAGATGGTACGAGCAGTACTTC
few,TRBV25-1,TRBD1,TRBJ2-5,CASNTGGFVQETQYF,TGTGCCAGCAATACAGGGGGCTTCGTGCAAGAGACCCAGTACTTC
few,TRBV14,.,TRBJ2-5,CASSQAGRERGGTQYF,TGTGCCAGCAGCCAAGCGGGACGGGAGAGAGGAGGGACCCAGTACTTC
.,TRBV7-8,.,TRBJ2-1,CASIQGPLGTWTLGNEQFF,TGTGCCAGCATCCAAGGTCCCCTGGGCACATGGACCTTAGGGAATGAGCAGTTCTTC
.,TRBV27,TRBD1,TRBJ2-5,CASSGTGVILETQYF,TGTGCCAGCAGTGGGACAGGGGTAATTTTAGAGACCCAGTACTTC
few,TRBV21-1,.,TRBJ2-5,CASSKVCLAGVWETQYF,TGTGCCAGCAGCAAAGTTTGTCTAGCGGGAGTGTGGGAGACCCAGTACTTC
.,TRBV6-5,TRBD1,TRBJ2-7,CASRKTRTGNYEQYF,TGTGCCAGCAGAAAGACCCGGACAGGAAACTACGAGCAGTACTTC
.,TRBV4-1,.,TRBJ2-7,CASSLPSSNEQYF,TGCGCCAGCAGCCTCCCTAGCTCCAATGAGCAGTACTTC
.,TRBV4-2,.,TRBJ2-3,CASSAPQGTDTQYF,TGTGCCAGCAGTGCCCCCCAAGGCACAGATACGCAGTATTTT
.,TRBV24-1,.,TRBJ2-5,CATGSTVQETQYF,TGTGCCACCGGTTCGACAGTCCAAGAGACCCAGTACTTC
.,TRBV2,.,TRBJ2-7,CASKGEMSSYEQYF,TGTGCCAGCAAAGGCGAAATGAGCTCCTACGAGCAGTACTTC
.,TRBV7-9,.,TRBJ2-2,CATDTGRTGELFF,TGTGCCACGGACACGGGGAGGACCGGGGAGCTGTTTTTT
few,TRBV6-5,.,TRBJ1-2,CASSEDSGYGYTF,TGTGCCAGCAGTGAGGACTCAGGCTATGGCTACACCTTC
.,TRBV20-1,.,TRBJ2-1,CSARDRKGWHNEQFF,TGCAGTGCTAGAGATAGAAAGGGGTGGCACAATGAGCAGTTCTTC
.,TRBV20-1,TRBD1,TRBJ1-4,CSARDDRESEKLFF,TGCAGTGCTAGAGATGACAGGGAGAGCGAAAAACTGTTTTTT
.,TRBV3-1,TRBD2,TRBJ2-3,CASSHGGGDTQYF,TGTGCCAGCAGCCACGGCGGGGGAGATACGCAGTATTTT
.,TRBV9,TRBD2,TRBJ2-5,CASSATSGRAYKQYF,TGTGCCAGCAGCGCCACTAGCGGGAGGGCCTACAAGCAGTACTTC
.,TRBV20-1,TRBD1,TRBJ1-2,CSARVGTGDVGYTF,TGCAGTGCTAGAGTTGGGACAGGGGATGTGGGCTACACCTTC
many,TRBV6-6,TRBD2,TRBJ2-1,CASDPSGLSYNEQFF,TGTGCCAGCGACCCTAGCGGACTCTCCTACAATGAGCAGTTCTTC
.,TRBV6-2/TRBV6-3,TRBD2,TRBJ2-7,CASRAGLAFLYGEQYF,TGTGCCAGCAGAGCGGGACTTGCTTTTCTCTATGGTGAGCAGTACTTC
.,TRBV7-7,.,TRBJ2-7,CASSLGSRSYNEQYF,TGTGCCAGCAGCTTAGGATCTCGCTCCTACAATGAGCAGTACTTC
few,TRBV5-1,TRBD1,TRBJ2-7,CASSPFTGGPSYEQYF,TGCGCCAGCAGCCCCTTCACAGGGGGGCCTTCCTACGAGCAGTACTTC
few,TRBV20-1,TRBD2,TRBJ2-5,CSARGLAGASETQYF,TGCAGTGCTCGGGGACTAGCGGGAGCGTCGGAGACCCAGTACTTC
.,TRBV7-2,.,TRBJ2-5,CASSFGQLTQETQYF,TGTGCCAGCAGCTTTGGACAGTTAACCCAAGAGACCCAGTACTTC
.,TRBV28,TRBD2,TRBJ2-7,CASSPGLAIRYEQYF,TGTGCCAGCAGCCCCGGACTAGCCATTCGCTACGAGCAGTACTTC
few,TRBV9,.,TRBJ1-5,CASSVGPGNQPQHF,TGTGCCAGCAGCGTCGGGCCTGGCAATCAGCCCCAGCATTTT
.,TRBV10-3,TRBD2,TRBJ2-1,CAISPREGLGNEQFF,TGTGCCATCAGTCCTCGGGAGGGTTTAGGCAATGAGCAGTTCTTC
.,TRBV12-3/TRBV12-4,.,TRBJ2-7,CASSPTVVDEQYF,TGTGCCAGCAGTCCCACGGTGGTCGACGAGCAGTACTTC
few,TRBV6-2/TRBV6-3,.,TRBJ2-7,CASTTLTYEQYF,TGTGCCAGCACAACTCTGACCTACGAGCAGTACTTC
once,TRBV21-1,.,TRBJ2-1,CASSQDQGNEQFF,TGTGCCAGCAGCCAAGACCAGGGTAATGAGCAGTTCTTC
.,TRBV20-1,TRBD2,TRBJ2-3,CSAVELAGFTDTQYF,TGCAGTGCTGTAGAGCTAGCGGGGTTCACAGATACGCAGTATTTT
many,TRBV4-1,.,TRBJ2-7,CASSQGGGEAYEQYF,TGCGCCAGCAGCCAAGGCGGAGGGGAAGCCTACGAGCAGTACTTC
few,TRBV6-5,.,TRBJ1-6,CASSYEYNSPLHF,TGTGCCAGCAGTTACGAGTATAATTCACCCCTCCACTTT
.,TRBV7-9,TRBD1,TRBJ1-5,CASSLAGTGSQPQHF,TGTGCCAGCAGCTTAGCCGGGACAGGAAGTCAGCCCCAGCATTTT
.,TRBV6-5,TRBD2,TRBJ2-7,CASSHFPSGPYNEQYF,TGTGCCAGCAGTCATTTCCCTAGCGGGCCTTACAATGAGCAGTACTTC
.,TRBV5-1,.,TRBJ2-3,CASSRRGSSDTQYF,TGCGCCAGCAGCCGGCGCGGTAGCTCAGATACGCAGTATTTT
.,TRBV7-2,TRBD1,TRBJ2-3,CASSQTGGRTQYF,TGTGCCAGCAGCCAGACAGGGGGCCGGACGCAGTATTTT